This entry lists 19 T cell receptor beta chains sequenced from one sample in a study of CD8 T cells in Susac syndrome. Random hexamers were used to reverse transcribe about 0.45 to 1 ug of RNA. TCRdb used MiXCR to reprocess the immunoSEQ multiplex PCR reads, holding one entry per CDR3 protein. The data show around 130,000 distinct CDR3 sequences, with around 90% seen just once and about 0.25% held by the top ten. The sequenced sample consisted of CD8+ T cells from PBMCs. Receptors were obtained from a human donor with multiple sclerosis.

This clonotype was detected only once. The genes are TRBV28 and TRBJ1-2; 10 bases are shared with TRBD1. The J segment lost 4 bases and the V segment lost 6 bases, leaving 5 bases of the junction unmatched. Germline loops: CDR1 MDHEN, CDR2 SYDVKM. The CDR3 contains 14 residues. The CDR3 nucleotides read TGTGCCAGCAGCCCCTGGGACAGGGGCTATGGCTACACCTTC. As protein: CASSPWDRGYGYTF.

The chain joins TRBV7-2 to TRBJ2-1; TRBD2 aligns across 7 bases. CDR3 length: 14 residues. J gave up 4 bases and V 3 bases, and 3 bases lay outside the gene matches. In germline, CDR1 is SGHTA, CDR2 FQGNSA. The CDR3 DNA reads TGTGCCAGCAGCTTTGGCGGGGGATACAATGAGCAGTTCTTC. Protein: CASSFGGGYNEQFF.

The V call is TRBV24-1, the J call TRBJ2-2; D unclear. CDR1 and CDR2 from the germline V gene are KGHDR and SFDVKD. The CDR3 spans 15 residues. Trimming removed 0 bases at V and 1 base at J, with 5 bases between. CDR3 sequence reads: CATSDLRGNTGELFF. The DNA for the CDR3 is TGTGCCACCAGTGATTTGCGTGGGAACACCGGGGAGCTGTTTTTT.

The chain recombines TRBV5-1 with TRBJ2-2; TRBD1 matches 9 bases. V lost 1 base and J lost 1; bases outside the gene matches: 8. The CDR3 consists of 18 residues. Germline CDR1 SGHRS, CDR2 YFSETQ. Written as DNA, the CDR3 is TGCGCCAGCAGCTTGCCACTACCGGGACAGGGGAACACCGGGGAGCTGTTTTTT. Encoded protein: CASSLPLPGQGNTGELFF.

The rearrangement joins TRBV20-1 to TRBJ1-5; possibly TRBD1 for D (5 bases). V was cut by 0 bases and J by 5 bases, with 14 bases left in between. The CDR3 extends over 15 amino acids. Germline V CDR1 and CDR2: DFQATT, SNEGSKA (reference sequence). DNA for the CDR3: TGCAGTGCTAGAGATCTATCCAGGGTGGATCAGCCCCAGCATTTT. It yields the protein CSARDLSRVDQPQHF.

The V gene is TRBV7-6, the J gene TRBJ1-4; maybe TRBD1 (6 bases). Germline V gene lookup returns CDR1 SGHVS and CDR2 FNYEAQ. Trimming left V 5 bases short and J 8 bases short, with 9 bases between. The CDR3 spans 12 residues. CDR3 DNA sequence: TGTGCCAGCAGCCCCGGGACAGAAAAACTGTTTTTT. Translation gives CASSPGTEKLFF.

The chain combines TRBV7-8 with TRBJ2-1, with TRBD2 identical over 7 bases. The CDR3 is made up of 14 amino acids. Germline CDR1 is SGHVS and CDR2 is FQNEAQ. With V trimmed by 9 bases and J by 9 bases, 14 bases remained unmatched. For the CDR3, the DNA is TGTGCCAGTGCCTTGGCGGGAGCCAAAAGTGAGCAGTTCTTC. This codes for CASALAGAKSEQFF. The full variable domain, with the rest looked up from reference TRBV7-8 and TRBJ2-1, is GAGVSQSPRYKVAKRGQDVALRCDPISGHVSLFWYQQALGQGPEFLTYFQNEAQLDKSGLPSDRFFAERPEGSVSTLKIQRTQQEDSAVYLCASALAGAKSEQFFGPGTRLTVL.

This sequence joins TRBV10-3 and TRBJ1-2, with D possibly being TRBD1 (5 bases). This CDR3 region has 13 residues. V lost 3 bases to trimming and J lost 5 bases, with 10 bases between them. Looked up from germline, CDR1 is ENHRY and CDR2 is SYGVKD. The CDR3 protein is CAISDGGGYGYTF. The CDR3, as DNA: TGTGCCATCAGTGATGGTGGGGGGTATGGCTACACCTTC.

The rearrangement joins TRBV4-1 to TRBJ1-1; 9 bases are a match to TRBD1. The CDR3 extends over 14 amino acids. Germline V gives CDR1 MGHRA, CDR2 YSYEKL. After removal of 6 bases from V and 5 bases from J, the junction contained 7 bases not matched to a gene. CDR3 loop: CASSNRGLGTEAFF. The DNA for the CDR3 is TGCGCCAGCAGTAACAGGGGGCTTGGGACTGAAGCTTTCTTT.

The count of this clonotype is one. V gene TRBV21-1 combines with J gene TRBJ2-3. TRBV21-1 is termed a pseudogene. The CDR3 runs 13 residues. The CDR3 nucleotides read TGTGCCAGCAGCAAATTGCCCGCAGATACGCAGTATTTT. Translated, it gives CASSKLPADTQYF.

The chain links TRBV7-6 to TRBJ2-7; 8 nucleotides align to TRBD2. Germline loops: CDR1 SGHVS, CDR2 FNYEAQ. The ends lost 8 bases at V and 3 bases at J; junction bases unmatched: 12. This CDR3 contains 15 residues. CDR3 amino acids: CASSTGTRGHYEQYF. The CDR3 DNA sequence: TGTGCCAGCTCCACTGGGACTAGGGGACACTACGAGCAGTACTTC.

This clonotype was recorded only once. Here the CDR3 DNA reads TGTGCTAGTGGTTTGGTAAGCACAGATACGCAGTATTTT. Protein sequence: CASGLVSTDTQYF. This chain joins TRBV12-5 and TRBJ2-3; D gene uncertain. The CDR3 sequence is 13 residues long. Trimming took off 0 bases at V and 0 bases at J, with 1 base between the two ends. The germline V gene encodes CDR1 LGHNT and CDR2 FRNRAP.

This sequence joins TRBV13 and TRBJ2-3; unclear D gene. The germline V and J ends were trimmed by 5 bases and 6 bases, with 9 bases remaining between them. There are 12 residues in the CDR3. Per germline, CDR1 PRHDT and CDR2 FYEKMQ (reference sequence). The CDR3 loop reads CASSASPDTQYF. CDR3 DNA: TGTGCCAGCAGCGCATCCCCGGATACGCAGTATTTT. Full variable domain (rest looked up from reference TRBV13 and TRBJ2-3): AAGVIQSPRHLIKEKRETATLKCYPIPRHDTVYWYQQGPGQDPQFLISFYEKMQSDKGSIPDRFSAQQFSDYHSELNMSSLELGDSALYFCASSASPDTQYFGPGTRLTVL.

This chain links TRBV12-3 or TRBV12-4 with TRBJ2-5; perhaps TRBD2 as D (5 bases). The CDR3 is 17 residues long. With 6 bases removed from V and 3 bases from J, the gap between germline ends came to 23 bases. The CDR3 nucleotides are TGTGCCAGCAGACCAAACGAGGGAAGGAGATATGAAGAGACCCAGTACTTC. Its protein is CASRPNEGRRYEETQYF.

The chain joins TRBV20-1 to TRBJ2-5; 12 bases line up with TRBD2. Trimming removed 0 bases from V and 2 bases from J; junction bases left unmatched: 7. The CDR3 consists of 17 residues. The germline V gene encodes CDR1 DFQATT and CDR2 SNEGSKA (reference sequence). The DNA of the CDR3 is TGCAGTGCTAGAGATTCCCTAGCGGGAGGGTGGCAAGAGACCCAGTACTTC. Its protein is CSARDSLAGGWQETQYF.

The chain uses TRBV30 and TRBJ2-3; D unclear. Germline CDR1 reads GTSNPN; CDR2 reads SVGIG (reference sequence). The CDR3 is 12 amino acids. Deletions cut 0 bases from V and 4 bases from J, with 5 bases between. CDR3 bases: TGTGCCTGGAGTGTTGGTTCAGATACGCAGTATTTT. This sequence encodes CAWSVGSDTQYF.

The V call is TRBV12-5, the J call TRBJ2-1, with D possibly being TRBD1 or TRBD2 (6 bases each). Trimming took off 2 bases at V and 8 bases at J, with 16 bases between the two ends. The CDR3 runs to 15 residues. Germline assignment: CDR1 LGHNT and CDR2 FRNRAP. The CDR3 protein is CASGLWDTGGDEQFF. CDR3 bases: TGTGCTAGTGGTTTGTGGGACACTGGCGGGGATGAGCAGTTCTTC.

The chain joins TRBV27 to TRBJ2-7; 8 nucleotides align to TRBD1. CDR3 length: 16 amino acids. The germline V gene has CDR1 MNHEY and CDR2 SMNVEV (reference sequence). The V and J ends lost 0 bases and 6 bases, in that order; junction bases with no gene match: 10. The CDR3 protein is CASSLSGQGGSPEQYF. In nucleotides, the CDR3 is TGTGCCAGCAGTTTATCCGGACAGGGAGGTTCCCCCGAGCAGTACTTC.

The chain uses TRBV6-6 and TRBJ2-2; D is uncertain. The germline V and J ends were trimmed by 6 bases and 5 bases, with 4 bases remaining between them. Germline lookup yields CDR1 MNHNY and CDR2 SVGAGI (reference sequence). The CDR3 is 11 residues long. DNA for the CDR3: TGTGCCAGCAGCGAAACCGGGGAGCTGTTTTTT. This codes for CASSETGELFF.